The rows below give T cell receptor beta chains drawn from one sample of a study of a mutant IDH1 vaccine in newly diagnosed glioma. The table came from immunoSEQ multiplex PCR; TCRdb's copy has only in-frame clones and leaves some out. The sample consists of fewer than 45,000 clones, about four fifths of them appearing once. These receptors' targets are unknown. The sample in question was PBMCs, obtained from a glioma patient whose treatment included an IDH1 peptide vaccine. The receptors originated from a man aged 40-55 years with glioma. Each CDR3 is given with its conserved first and last residue.

TRBV7-9	TRBJ2-7	CASRPGRFSYEQYF
TRBV4-2	TRBJ2-7	CASSRTSGYEQYF
TRBV9	TRBJ2-3	CASSRAGGPTDTQYF
TRBV19	TRBJ2-2	CASSIDGSMGGELFF
TRBV7-2	TRBJ2-5	CASSITSGSAETQYF
TRBV5-8	TRBJ2-1	CASSLTAPQREQFF
TRBV9	TRBJ2-3	CASSARGTADTQYF
TRBV14	TRBJ2-7	CASSQSWTPGYEQYF
TRBV28	TRBJ2-7	CAIGRAPTYEQYF
TRBV5-1	TRBJ1-5	CASSPSTDSNQPQHF
TRBV19	TRBJ1-4	CASSIGRTEKLFF
TRBV27	TRBJ2-3	CATRIRAGIDTQYF
TRBV27	TRBJ1-5	CASSLSGQGIQPQHF
TRBV9	TRBJ1-5	CASSVGGTGQPQHF
TRBV4-1	TRBJ2-5	CASSQRGGETQYF
TRBV14	TRBJ2-3	CASSHWGTSTDTQYF
TRBV9	TRBJ1-5	CASSVGDGLGPQHF
TRBV4-1	TRBJ1-1	CASSLGPQNTEAFF
TRBV18	TRBJ2-7	CASSPSLANYEQYF
TRBV28	TRBJ2-5	CASSSSVTQYF
TRBV7-8	TRBJ1-5	CASSLVGQSNQPQHF
TRBV5-6	TRBJ2-7	CASSLTGVTYEQYF
TRBV5-5	TRBJ1-2	CASSFAQGGTF
TRBV18	TRBJ2-7	CASSRLAGGYEQYF
TRBV27	TRBJ2-7	CASRSLAGGSYEQYF
TRBV4-1	TRBJ2-1	CASSRNNEQFF
TRBV6-1	TRBJ1-1	CATTGTVNTEAFF
TRBV27	TRBJ2-7	CASSPLAVIGDYEQYF
TRBV6-1	TRBJ2-7	CASSAGTALGYEQYF
TRBV7-9	TRBJ2-7	CASSLDYGGYEQYF
TRBV29-1	TRBJ2-7	CSVRAGTLYEQYF
TRBV5-1	TRBJ1-4	CASSLAPGGSGEKLFF
TRBV4-2	TRBJ1-3	CASSQARGGKAGNTIYF
TRBV7-2	TRBJ1-1	CASSLDDLTEAFF
TRBV6-4	TRBJ2-1	CASSARTRANEQFF
TRBV27	TRBJ2-7	CASSLQGPAVSEQYF
TRBV7-6	TRBJ2-7	CASSLARPGLNSYEQYF
TRBV10-2	TRBJ2-1	CASPPGVWTDRGNEQFF
TRBV5-1	TRBJ1-1	CASSLDWAVEAFF
TRBV5-1	TRBJ2-7	CASSLVRTANINTYEQYF
TRBV5-1	TRBJ2-1	CASSLDRVHNEQFF
TRBV6-5	TRBJ2-7	CASRPGAGEQYF
TRBV19	TRBJ2-3	CASSRRPEGDTQYF
TRBV7-6	TRBJ2-5	CASSPERTGSGTQYF